This T cell receptor beta chain originates from a study of glioma-infiltrating T cells after dendritic cell vaccination. At the level of the study: Samples are from glioblastoma patients in Phase I and II dendritic cell vaccine trials. Between the early 2000s and the early 2010s, patients got autologous tumor lysate-pulsed dendritic cell vaccines. The vaccine used monocyte-derived dendritic cells pulsed overnight with autologous tumor lysate.

The time point was: after dendritic cell vaccination, including at tumor progression/relapse. The PCR used 60 V beta and 13 J beta primers. TCRdb's table, derived via immunoSEQ multiplex PCR, lists solely in-frame clones and lacks some. This table has more than 95,000 clones, around 80% appearing once. The CDR3 is 11 residues long. V lost 0 bases and J 9 bases, leaving 5 bases between the germline ends. CDR1 is GTSNPN, CDR2 SVGIG, per germline (reference sequence). This clone was detected once. The specimen comprised blood, sampled after dendritic cell vaccination. The chain uses TRBV30 and TRBJ1-4; no firm D call. This clonotype was sampled from a human donor with glioblastoma. This CDR3 is CAWSVQQKLFF. CDR3 bases: TGTGCCTGGAGTGTACAGCAAAAACTGTTTTTT. Using reference TRBV30 and TRBJ1-4 for the parts outside the CDR3, the full variable domain is SQTIHQWPATLVQPVGSPLSLECTVEGTSNPNLYWYRQAAGRGLQLLFYSVGIGQISSEVPQNLSASRPQDRQFILSSKKLLLSDSGFYLCAWSVQQKLFFGSGTQLSVL.